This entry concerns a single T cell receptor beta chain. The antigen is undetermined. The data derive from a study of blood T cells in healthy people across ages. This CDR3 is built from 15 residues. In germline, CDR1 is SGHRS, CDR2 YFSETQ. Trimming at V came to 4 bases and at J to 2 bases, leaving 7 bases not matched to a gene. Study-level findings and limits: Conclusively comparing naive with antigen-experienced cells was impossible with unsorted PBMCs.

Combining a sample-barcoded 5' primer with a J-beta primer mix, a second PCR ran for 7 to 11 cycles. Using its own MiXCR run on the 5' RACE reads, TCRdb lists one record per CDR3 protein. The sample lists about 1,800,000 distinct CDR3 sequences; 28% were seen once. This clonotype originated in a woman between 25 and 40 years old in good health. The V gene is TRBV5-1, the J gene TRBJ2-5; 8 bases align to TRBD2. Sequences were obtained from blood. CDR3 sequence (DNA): TGCGCCAGCAGCCGCACCGGACTAGCACAAGAGACCCAGTACTTC. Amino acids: CASSRTGLAQETQYF.